The rows below give T cell receptor beta chains drawn from one sample of a study of blood T cells in healthy people across ages. One entry per CDR3 protein results from TCRdb running MiXCR on the 5' RACE reads. The sample lists about 1.7 million distinct CDR3 sequences; over 25% were seen once. Input material: blood. The source of these receptors is a woman under 40 in good health. Each CDR3 is given with its conserved first and last residue. A D gene is named only where the DNA matches it firmly. The size of a clone is reported for some rows only, either as once, few or many, or as a class for expanded clones.

>TRBV5-1|.|TRBJ2-1|.
CASSLGLTGYNEQFF
TGCGCCAGCAGCTTGGGACTAACAGGGTACAATGAGCAGTTCTTC
>TRBV29-1|.|TRBJ1-4|few
CSVSTGRATPYEKLFF
TGCAGCGTTTCAACGGGTAGGGCGACACCCTATGAAAAACTGTTTTTT
>TRBV7-2|.|TRBJ2-5|many
CASSLAFSQETQYF
TGTGCCAGCAGCTTGGCGTTCTCACAAGAGACCCAGTACTTC
>TRBV28|.|TRBJ1-1|few
CASTEGRLGANTEAFF
TGTGCCAGCACCGAGGGACGGTTAGGAGCGAACACTGAAGCTTTCTTT
>TRBV5-5|.|TRBJ1-1|.
CASTETGPNTEAFF
TGTGCCAGCACCGAAACGGGACCGAACACTGAAGCTTTCTTT
>TRBV7-2|.|TRBJ2-4|.
CASSQALPGRSKNIQYF
TGTGCCAGCAGCCAAGCACTACCAGGGAGGTCCAAAAACATTCAGTACTTC
>TRBV20-1|.|TRBJ2-5|few
CSARDLVGFLQETQYF
TGCAGTGCTAGAGATCTGGTGGGCTTCCTGCAAGAGACCCAGTACTTC
>TRBV5-1|.|TRBJ2-3|.
CASNQGGQFAADTQYF
TGCGCCAGCAACCAGGGCGGACAATTCGCCGCAGATACGCAGTATTTT
>TRBV9|.|TRBJ1-3|few
CASSVKYSGNTIYF
TGTGCCAGCAGCGTAAAATACTCTGGAAACACCATATATTTT
>TRBV10-3|TRBD2|TRBJ2-6|.
CAISGGGSSGANVLTF
TGTGCCATCAGCGGCGGGGGGAGCTCTGGGGCCAACGTCCTGACTTTC
>TRBV10-3|TRBD1|TRBJ2-3|.
CAISDRGDTQYF
TGTGCCATCAGCGACAGGGGGGATACGCAGTATTTT
>TRBV28|.|TRBJ2-7|few
CASSLVAEYEQYF
TGTGCCAGCAGTTTAGTAGCGGAATACGAGCAGTACTTC
>TRBV7-9|.|TRBJ2-7|few
CASSDSVSGRISSYEQYF
TGTGCCAGCAGTGATAGCGTTTCCGGACGCATAAGCTCCTACGAGCAGTACTTC
>TRBV7-9|.|TRBJ2-7|.
CASSLVDSPSYEQYF
TGTGCCAGCAGCTTAGTGGACAGCCCTTCCTACGAGCAGTACTTC
>TRBV9|TRBD2|TRBJ2-5|.
CASSVGISGGSQETQYF
TGTGCCAGCAGCGTAGGTATTAGCGGGGGCAGCCAGGAGACCCAGTACTTC
>TRBV12-3/TRBV12-4|.|TRBJ1-1|few
CTSSPGGQRYTEAFF
TGTACCAGCAGCCCAGGAGGACAGAGATACACTGAAGCTTTCTTT
>TRBV7-2|.|TRBJ1-2|many
CASSLRGMSGYTF
TGTGCCAGCAGCTTAAGAGGGATGAGTGGCTACACCTTC
>TRBV7-9|.|TRBJ2-7|many
CASSRRGGSYEQYF
TGTGCCAGCAGCCGCCGCGGTGGCTCCTACGAGCAGTACTTC
>TRBV3-1|.|TRBJ2-3|.
CASSRSFTADTQYF
TGTGCCAGCAGCCGGAGCTTCACGGCAGATACGCAGTATTTT